Following are 24 T cell receptor beta chains from one sample sequenced in a study of blood T cell repertoires in COVID-19 (dated by TCRdb to the early 2020s). The receptor library was made with the immunoSEQ multiplex PCR assay. As stored in TCRdb, this immuneACCESS dataset retains in-frame rearrangements with V and J assigned. A fraction of the clones does not appear; measured against another copy, unresolved V genes explain less than half of the discrepancy, and the remainder lacks a known reason. The sample contains around 100,000 clones, around four fifths of them found a single time. The ten largest make up roughly an eighth of the sample. Sequenced sample: peripheral blood. The receptors derive from a man aged 45-60 years with active or convalescent COVID-19.

This chain links TRBV5-4 with TRBJ2-5; the match to TRBD1 covers 10 bases. V shed 0 bases, J shed 1 base, and the junction held 6 bases outside the gene matches. The CDR3 runs 17 residues. The germline gives CDR1 SGHNT, CDR2 YYREEE (reference sequence). The CDR3 protein is CASSLGGQGQAQETQYF. The CDR3 region has the DNA TGTGCCAGCAGCTTGGGGGGACAGGGGCAGGCCCAAGAGACCCAGTACTTC. The full variable domain, rest sourced from reference TRBV5-4 and TRBJ2-5, is ETGVTQSPTHLIKTRGQQVTLRCSSQSGHNTVSWYQQALGQGPQFIFQYYREEENGRGNFPPRFSGLQFPNYSSELNVNALELDDSALYLCASSLGGQGQAQETQYFGPGTRLLVL.

The chain employs TRBV29-1 and TRBJ2-7; 12 nucleotides agree with TRBD2. This CDR3 region has 14 residues. Germline CDR1 is SQVTM and CDR2 is ANQGSEA. The V and J ends lost 6 bases and 1 base, in that order; junction bases with no gene match: 4. The chain's CDR3 is CSVRTSGDSYEQYF. Here the CDR3 DNA reads TGCAGCGTCCGGACTAGCGGGGATTCCTACGAGCAGTACTTC.

The rearrangement uses TRBV11-2 and TRBJ1-4; D uncertain. V was pared by 5 bases and J by 11 bases, with 15 bases between. The CDR3 covers 13 residues. From germline, CDR1 is SGHAT and CDR2 FQNNGV. The CDR3 loop reads CASSHPPERKLFF. The CDR3 bases are TGTGCCAGCAGCCATCCCCCGGAGCGGAAACTGTTTTTT.

This sequence joins TRBV6-2 or TRBV6-3 and TRBJ2-2; D gene unclear. The CDR3 length is 14 residues. Germline-derived CDR1 and CDR2 are MNHEY and SVGEGT. Trimming shortened V by 11 bases and J by 4 bases, and 17 bases separated the two germline ends. This CDR3 is CAVSLSTITGELFF. In DNA form, the CDR3 reads TGTGCCGTCAGTTTAAGTACTATCACCGGGGAGCTGTTTTTT.

The chain is built from TRBV24-1 and TRBJ1-3, with D perhaps matching TRBD1 (5 bases). Trimming removed 4 bases at V and 0 bases at J, with 9 bases between. CDR1 and CDR2 from the germline V gene are KGHDR and SFDVKD. CDR3 length: 15 amino acids. The CDR3 DNA is TGTGCCACCAGTGACGCTAGGGGCTCTGGAAACACCATATATTTT. It yields the protein CATSDARGSGNTIYF.

This rearrangement joins TRBV13 to TRBJ2-3; D is possibly TRBD2 (5 bases). Looked up from germline, CDR1 is PRHDT and CDR2 is FYEKMQ (reference sequence). The ends were cut back, 7 bases at V and 5 bases at J, with 13 bases in the middle. CDR3 length equals 13 residues. Here the CDR3 DNA reads TGTGCCAGCACGAATATAGGAGGAGATACGCAGTATTTT. Amino acid sequence: CASTNIGGDTQYF.

The chain carries TRBV24-1 and TRBJ1-5, with 7 bases that match TRBD1. Germline CDR1 and CDR2: KGHDR and SFDVKD. The CDR3 covers 16 residues. V dropped 3 bases and J dropped 7; count of bases not matched to a gene: 11. CDR3: CATSDGRTGVGQPQHF. The CDR3 DNA is TGTGCCACCAGTGATGGAAGAACAGGGGTGGGACAGCCCCAGCATTTT.

The J gene is TRBJ2-1, the V gene TRBV9; 9 nucleotides agree with TRBD2. V trimming: 4 bases; J trimming: 4 bases; junction bases outside the gene matches: 9. Germline V gene data show CDR1 as SGDLS and CDR2 as YYNGEE. This CDR3 comprises 16 residues. CDR3 sequence reads: CASSLRREGPYNEQFF. The CDR3 DNA reads TGTGCCAGCAGCCTCCGGCGGGAGGGACCGTACAATGAGCAGTTCTTC.

The V gene is TRBV27, the J gene TRBJ2-5, with a tentative D call TRBD2 (6 bases). Trimming removed 2 bases at V and 5 bases at J, with 18 bases between. The CDR3 contains 16 residues. Germline-derived CDR1 and CDR2 are MNHEY and SMNVEV (reference sequence). CDR3: CASSLGRDSAGETQYF. In nucleotides, the CDR3 is TGTGCCAGCAGTTTAGGAAGGGACTCGGCCGGGGAGACCCAGTACTTC.

V and J are TRBV2 and TRBJ2-5; no clear D. V was cut by 3 bases and J by 5 bases, with 10 bases left in between. The germline V gene has CDR1 SNHLY and CDR2 FYNNEI. The length of the CDR3 is 13 residues. In nucleotides, the CDR3 is TGTGCCAGCAGTGATACTATGAGGGAGACCCAGTACTTC. This encodes CASSDTMRETQYF.

The J gene is TRBJ1-2, the V gene TRBV5-6; 8 nucleotides align to TRBD1. Germline lookup yields CDR1 SGHDT and CDR2 YYEEEE. V shed 4 bases and J 3 bases; nucleotides not matched to a gene: 8. This CDR3 region has 15 residues. CDR3 sequence (DNA): TGTGCCAGCAGCCCTGGGACAGGACTGGACTATGGCTACACCTTC. Its translation is CASSPGTGLDYGYTF.

The V gene is TRBV19, the J gene TRBJ1-1; D remains unclear. Germline CDR1 is LNHDA and CDR2 is SQIVND (reference sequence). CDR3 size: 13 residues. Trimming cost V 9 bases and J 5 bases, with 16 bases left between them. The CDR3 is CASTPEERTEAFF. DNA of the CDR3: TGTGCCAGCACCCCCGAGGAGAGAACTGAAGCTTTCTTT.

The chain employs TRBV7-9 and TRBJ1-1; 7 bases match TRBD1. CDR1 is SEHNR and CDR2 is FQNEAQ in the germline V gene (reference sequence). V lost 6 bases, J lost 4 bases, and 8 bases stayed unmatched. This CDR3 contains 14 residues. The CDR3 nucleotides are TGTGCCAGCAGTCCAGGGGGACTGGCCACTGAAGCTTTCTTT. Protein: CASSPGGLATEAFF.

The chain has TRBV30 and TRBJ2-7, with 9 bases aligning to TRBD2. Trimming removed 2 bases from V and 7 bases from J; junction bases left unmatched: 6. The CDR3 runs 13 residues. Per the germline V gene, CDR1 is GTSNPN and CDR2 is SVGIG (reference sequence). The CDR3 loop reads CAWSMGLAGEQYF. The CDR3 coding sequence is TGTGCCTGGAGTATGGGGCTAGCGGGGGAGCAGTACTTC.

This chain links TRBV7-8 with TRBJ1-1; D remains unclear. Germline V gives CDR1 SGHVS, CDR2 FQNEAQ. The V end was cut by 1 base, the J end by 4 bases, with 10 bases between. This CDR3 spans 14 amino acids. The CDR3 region has the DNA TGTGCCAGCAGCTTAGTCGCGGGGAGCACTGAAGCTTTCTTT. Translated, it gives CASSLVAGSTEAFF.

This clone is a singleton in its sample. The V call is TRBV18, the J call TRBJ2-3; 11 nucleotides line up with TRBD1. The CDR3 is 15 residues long. Trimming at V came to 2 bases and at J to 3 bases, leaving 1 base not matched to a gene. CDR1 and CDR2 from the germline V gene are KGHSH and LQKENI. As DNA, the CDR3 is TGTGCCAGCTCACCAGGACAGGGGGCTACAGATACGCAGTATTTT. Residues: CASSPGQGATDTQYF.

The V and J genes are TRBV10-1 and TRBJ2-7; TRBD1 matches 7 bases. The CDR3 is 13 residues long. Germline values: CDR1 WNHNN, CDR2 SYGVQD (reference sequence). The trim removed 6 bases at V and 4 bases at J, leaving 6 bases unmatched. This chain's CDR3 is CASSNRGEYEQYF. The CDR3 DNA follows: TGCGCCAGCAGCAACAGGGGTGAATACGAGCAGTACTTC.

The genes are TRBV7-3 and TRBJ2-5; D gene uncertain. Trimming took 6 bases from V and 2 from J, leaving 10 bases between them. Per the germline V gene, CDR1 is SGHTA and CDR2 is FQGTGA. The CDR3 totals 13 residues. The CDR3 here is CASSKNGQETQYF. CDR3 DNA sequence: TGTGCCAGCAGTAAAAACGGGCAAGAGACCCAGTACTTC.

This chain uses TRBV28 with TRBJ1-5; D gene unclear. The CDR3 spans 14 residues. Per the germline V gene, CDR1 is MDHEN and CDR2 is SYDVKM. Trimming took off 3 bases at V and 5 bases at J, with 11 bases between the two ends. CDR3 sequence reads: CASSLLTRDQPQHF. In DNA form, the CDR3 reads TGTGCCAGCAGTTTGCTTACCCGGGATCAGCCCCAGCATTTT. Full variable domain (missing parts from reference TRBV28 and TRBJ1-5): DVKVTQSSRYLVKRTGEKVFLECVQDMDHENMFWYRQDPGLGLRLIYFSYDVKMKEKGDIPEGYSVSREKKERFSLILESASTNQTSMYLCASSLLTRDQPQHFGDGTRLSIL.

V and J are TRBV12-3 or TRBV12-4 and TRBJ2-7; D uncertain. The germline V and J ends were trimmed by 8 bases and 2 bases, with 13 bases remaining between them. CDR3 length equals 13 residues. The CDR3 nucleotides are TGTGCCAGCGGCTCACAGAGTACCTACGAGCAGTACTTC. Amino acids: CASGSQSTYEQYF.

The V gene is TRBV19, the J gene TRBJ2-7; D possibly corresponds to TRBD1 (5 bases). This CDR3 contains 14 residues. The V end lost 3 bases, the J end lost 5 bases, and 14 bases lay between the germline ends. CDR1 is LNHDA, CDR2 SQIVND, per germline (reference sequence). CDR3 residues: CASSIPGRMDEQYF. Here the CDR3 DNA reads TGTGCCAGTAGTATCCCAGGGCGAATGGACGAGCAGTACTTC.

A word on this clone: Mismatch with germline at one junction end may stem from a read error. The V call is TRBV7-7, the J call TRBJ2-5, with D unclear. Germline lookup yields CDR1 SSHAT and CDR2 FNYEAQ (reference sequence). This CDR3 region has 13 residues. DNA of the CDR3: TGTGCTAGCAGCTTGTTCGTGGGCGAGACCCAGTACTTC. This codes for CASSLFVGETQYF.

The chain employs TRBV5-1 and TRBJ2-7; 8 positions agree with TRBD2. CDR1 is SGHRS and CDR2 is YFSETQ in the germline V gene. V dropped 4 bases and J dropped 1; count of bases not matched to a gene: 4. The CDR3 loop spans 14 amino acids. CDR3 region: CASSVLADSYEQYF. The DNA of the CDR3 is TGCGCCAGCAGCGTACTAGCGGATTCCTACGAGCAGTACTTC.

In nucleotides, the CDR3 is TGTGCCAGCAGCTTGGAGGGTCTAGCGGGAATGAGGAATGAGCAGTTCTTC. It specifies CASSLEGLAGMRNEQFF. The rearrangement joins TRBV7-3 to TRBJ2-1, with TRBD2 identical over 9 bases. Losses at the gene ends were 3 bases for V and 7 bases for J; bases not matched to a gene: 13. CDR3 length equals 17 residues. The germline gives CDR1 SGHTA, CDR2 FQGTGA.